This TCR beta chain was captured by sequencing in a study of blood T cell repertoires in COVID-19 (TCRdb year 2020). Study-level background: Collaborator samples came from the United States, Italy and Spain and covered acute and convalescent phases of COVID-19. The repertoires were made available in a free public database intended to serve as a resource for research on the immune response to SARS-CoV-2. Samples were obtained from the ongoing ImmuneRACE study (first 160 participants) and from about 1,300 subjects provided by 6 global collaborators. Nearly every sample came with metadata listing a de-identified subject ID, COVID-19 status, age in years and sex. Subjects who had been exposed to COVID-19, were actively infected with it, or had recovered from it provided the deeply sampled blood TCRbeta repertoires that made up the dataset. Where available, HLA class I and class II types were obtained from metadata supplied by the sample provider rather than from assay-based typing. The prospective study material was composed of cDNA or gDNA derived from T cells, B-cell-depleted T cells, or PBMCs.

TCRbeta CDR3 regions were amplified from genomic DNA by means of the immunoSEQ Assay, a bias-controlled multiplex PCR. As for the original processing: The number of nucleated cells in each sample was estimated from the amplification of reference gene primers within the assay. To quantify the absolute abundance of each unique TCRbeta CDR3 rearrangement, sequence reads were collapsed and filtered. Productive Simpson clonality was computed per sample as the square root of Simpson's diversity index over productive rearrangements. TCRdb obtained this table from immuneACCESS and retained in-frame rearrangements with V and J assigned. These tables miss some clones; where compared with another copy, unresolved V genes account for less than half of the shortfall, and the remainder is unexplained. V, J and clone size are taken as reported in that table, and D and trimming were inferred from the DNA itself. For this sample there are about 120,000 clones; roughly 82% appear just once. Around 10% of the sample is taken by the ten largest.

The paper as a whole reports these results and caveats: Clinical and demographic metadata were provided uncurated, with the amount varying by source and participant.

As to this clone: The antigen this receptor binds is unknown. It has no much larger one-base neighbor in the sample; base qualities were not kept.

Each collaborating institution followed its own protocols to collect whole blood in K2EDTA tubes. For TCRbeta analysis, collaborator samples were shipped as frozen whole blood, as isolated PBMCs, or as DNA extracted from either sample type. Unmatched junction bases come to 7, with V trimmed by 6 bases and J by 3 bases. The germline V gene (reference sequence) yields LNHDA for CDR1 and SQIVND for CDR2. The CDR3, cysteine through phenylalanine, is 15 amino acids long. The kept DNA is CDR3 alone, 45 bases in frame from the first base. The material sequenced was peripheral blood. Recombination connected TRBV19 to TRBJ2-2; the junction holds 7 bases that match TRBD1. The TCR comes from a human donor in a cohort sampled during active COVID-19. The DNA sequence is TGTGCCAGTAGACCAGGGGACAGAGACACCGGGGAGCTGTTTTTT. This yields the protein CASRPGDRDTGELFF.